Following are 5 T cell receptor beta chains from one sample sequenced in a study of Ad26.COV2.S vaccination and SARS-CoV-2 variants. Regarding treatment: about 20 received Ad26.COV2.S at low or high dose, single or two shots; 5 received placebo; per-sample allocation not given. It was on day 63 after the first vaccine or placebo injection that samples were taken. The protocol was immunoSEQ multiplex PCR, while the TCRdb copy is restricted to in-frame clones and leaves out a portion. The data show 430,000 or so clones, 80% to 90% seen once. Sequencing was performed on peripheral blood, taken in a trial of Ad26.COV2.S vaccine versus placebo. These receptors were obtained from a person between 18 and 60 years old who received the Ad26.COV2.S COVID-19 vaccine or a placebo.

The chain uses TRBV19 and TRBJ2-1; the match to TRBD2 covers 11 bases. J gave up 0 bases and V 5 bases, and 3 bases lay outside the gene matches. CDR1 and CDR2 from the germline V gene are LNHDA and SQIVND (reference sequence). This CDR3 region has 16 residues. The CDR3 DNA reads as TGTGCCAGTAGTGTCACTAGCGGGAGCTCCTACAATGAGCAGTTCTTC. This codes for CASSVTSGSSYNEQFF.

The sample holds one count of this clone. This chain uses TRBV7-6 with TRBJ2-1, with 10 bases matching TRBD2. The germline V gene encodes CDR1 SGHVS and CDR2 FNYEAQ. The CDR3 consists of 17 residues. The junction had 10 bases not matched to a gene; V was cut back by 4 bases and J by 4 bases. The DNA for the CDR3 is TGTGCCAGCAGCTCGAACGCCGGGACTAGCGTTTACAATGAGCAGTTCTTC. Amino acid sequence: CASSSNAGTSVYNEQFF.

This chain links TRBV21-1 with TRBJ2-2. TRBV21-1 is marked as a pseudogene. The CDR3 length is 14 residues. The CDR3 DNA sequence: TGTGCCAGCAGCTACAGGGAGGTCACCGGGGAGCTGTTTTTT. It yields the protein CASSYREVTGELFF.

The V and J genes are TRBV13 and TRBJ1-1, with unresolved D. The CDR3 covers 14 residues. With 5 bases removed from V and 5 bases from J, the gap between germline ends came to 15 bases. The germline CDR1 and CDR2 sequences are PRHDT and FYEKMQ (reference sequence). CDR3: CASSLGGRSTEAFF. The CDR3 coding sequence is TGTGCCAGCAGCCTTGGAGGGAGGAGTACTGAAGCTTTCTTT.

This rearrangement joins TRBV5-4 to TRBJ1-1; D ambiguous. CDR3 length: 13 residues. Between the trimmed V and J ends, which lost 2 bases and 2 bases, there was a span of 7 bases. In germline, CDR1 is SGHNT, CDR2 YYREEE (reference sequence). CDR3 nucleotide sequence: TGTGCCAGCAGCTTTGCAGAAAACACTGAAGCTTTCTTT. Its protein is CASSFAENTEAFF.